Sequencing of this T cell receptor beta chain was carried out in a study of T cells in tumors after PD-1 blockade. Whole-study context: Patients received pembrolizumab 200 mg every 3 weeks or cemiplimab 350 mg every 2 weeks. Mean per blood sample: 113,528 templates (roughly 22,000-257,772), 36,536 unique clonotypes.

Assay used: immunoSEQ multiplex PCR; TCRdb lists only in-frame clones, some missing. Of more than 40,000 clones listed, approximately 81% are singletons. Germline V CDR1 and CDR2: DFQATT, SNEGSKA (reference sequence). Trimming cost V 3 bases and J 5 bases, with 11 bases left between them. This CDR3 has 13 residues. Source: PBMCs, taken before anti-PD-1 treatment. The clonotype was recovered from a human donor with basal cell carcinoma. The V call is TRBV20-1, the J call TRBJ1-5; D gene unclear. CDR3 amino acids: CSASFGIDQPQHF. CDR3 DNA sequence: TGCAGTGCTAGTTTTGGGATCGATCAGCCCCAGCATTTT.